Below, 30 T cell receptor beta chains from the same sample are listed, as sequenced in a study of cytomegalovirus exposure and HLA in healthy donors. Here immunoSEQ multiplex PCR was the method, and the copy in TCRdb shows in-frame clones only, minus some. The sample contains fewer than 60,000 clones, 94% of which appear only once. The specimen sequenced was PBMCs. Receptors originate from a woman aged 18-29 years in good health and CMV-seropositive.

A word on this clone: Compared with germline, one end of the junction differs, possibly owing to a read error. The CDR3 DNA reads as TGTGCCAGCAGTTACTGGGGAGGGGTGAACAGTGAAGCTTTCTTT. Its translation: CASSYWGGVNSEAFF. This chain connects TRBV6-5 to TRBJ1-1; the D gene is possibly TRBD1 (5 bases). The CDR3 loop spans 15 amino acids. Germline CDR1 MNHEY, CDR2 SVGAGI.

In DNA form, the CDR3 reads TGTGCCAGCAGTGGGGCCAGTCCCGCAGATACGCAGTATTTT. This encodes CASSGASPADTQYF. The chain uses TRBV6-1 and TRBJ2-3, with D uncertain. Germline V CDR1 and CDR2: MNHNS, SASEGT. The V end was cut by 4 bases, the J end by 4 bases, with 12 bases between. CDR3 length equals 14 residues.

The CDR3 sequence is CASSPDRHTEAFF. The CDR3 DNA sequence: TGTGCCAGCAGTCCCGACAGACACACTGAAGCTTTCTTT. The V call is TRBV6-1, the J call TRBJ1-1, with D maybe TRBD1 (5 bases). This CDR3 region has 13 residues. From germline, CDR1 is MNHNS and CDR2 SASEGT. V lost 5 bases, J lost 3 bases, and 10 bases lay in between.

This clone has just one count. The V and J genes are TRBV18 and TRBJ2-7; a possible D gene is TRBD2 (6 bases). Germline V gene sequence: CDR1 KGHSH, CDR2 LQKENI. This CDR3 contains 18 residues. V was shortened by 5 bases and J by 0 bases, with 23 bases between the two germline ends. CDR3 in amino acids: CASSALPGFGGTSYEQYF. In DNA form, the CDR3 reads TGTGCCAGCTCAGCACTCCCGGGATTCGGAGGGACCTCCTACGAGCAGTACTTC.

The sample holds one count of this clone. V and J are TRBV5-1 and TRBJ1-1; TRBD1 is a possible D gene (6 bases). CDR1 is SGHRS, CDR2 YFSETQ, per germline. The CDR3 totals 14 residues. The V gene lost 2 bases and the J gene lost 3 bases, with 11 bases spanning the gap. CDR3: CASSLAGADTEAFF. As DNA, the CDR3 is TGCGCCAGCAGCTTAGCGGGGGCGGACACTGAAGCTTTCTTT.

The genes are TRBV9 and TRBJ2-2; D is uncertain. Germline CDR1 is SGDLS and CDR2 is YYNGEE. The CDR3 extends over 16 amino acids. Between the trimmed V and J ends, which lost 4 bases and 6 bases, there was a span of 19 bases. CDR3 in amino acids: CASSPHLGRLAGELFF. In nucleotides, the CDR3 is TGTGCCAGCAGCCCTCATCTAGGTCGGTTGGCCGGGGAGCTGTTTTTT.

In nucleotides, the CDR3 is TGTGCCAGCAGCTTAAGACTCCCCCGATACAATGAGCAGTTCTTC. It encodes CASSLRLPRYNEQFF. The genes are TRBV11-2 and TRBJ2-1; no definite D call. With 2 bases removed from V and 4 bases from J, the gap between germline ends came to 12 bases. Per the germline V gene, CDR1 is SGHAT and CDR2 is FQNNGV. The CDR3 runs to 15 residues.

The V and J genes are TRBV18 and TRBJ2-1; 8 nucleotides agree with TRBD2. The CDR3 is 16 amino acids. Losses at the gene ends were 3 bases for V and 2 bases for J; bases not matched to a gene: 6. In germline, CDR1 is KGHSH, CDR2 LQKENI. CDR3 sequence: CASSPPSGQTYNEQFF. The CDR3 DNA sequence: TGTGCCAGCTCACCTCCTAGCGGGCAGACCTACAATGAGCAGTTCTTC.

This sequence joins TRBV5-1 and TRBJ2-1; D may be TRBD2 (7 bases). CDR3 length: 15 residues. Trimming left V 1 base short and J 4 bases short, with 12 bases between. Per the germline V gene, CDR1 is SGHRS and CDR2 is YFSETQ. The CDR3 nucleotides are TGCGCCAGCAGCTTGCCGGGGGGCGGGTACAATGAGCAGTTCTTC. As protein: CASSLPGGGYNEQFF.

This sequence joins TRBV19 and TRBJ2-6; 12 bases fit TRBD1. In germline, CDR1 is LNHDA, CDR2 SQIVND (reference sequence). The V gene end was trimmed by 7 bases and the J gene end by 4 bases; junction bases not matched to a gene: 11. CDR3 length: 18 residues. The chain's CDR3 is CASTMGGQGAPGANVLTF. CDR3 nucleotides: TGTGCCAGTACCATGGGGGGACAGGGGGCTCCCGGGGCCAACGTCCTGACTTTC.

The V gene is TRBV30, the J gene TRBJ1-2; 10 bases agree with TRBD1. The CDR3 has 15 residues. V shed 3 bases and J 7 bases; nucleotides not matched to a gene: 11. Germline assignment: CDR1 GTSNPN and CDR2 SVGIG (reference sequence). DNA for the CDR3: TGTGCCTGGAGCCGTCCCGGGACAGGGGCGGGTGGCTACACCTTC. Translation gives CAWSRPGTGAGGYTF.

V usage is TRBV7-3 and J usage is TRBJ2-1, with D possibly TRBD1 on 5 matching bases. Per the germline V gene, CDR1 is SGHTA and CDR2 is FQGTGA. With 5 bases removed from V and 8 bases from J, the gap between germline ends came to 22 bases. CDR3 size: 16 residues. As DNA, the CDR3 is TGTGCCAGCAGCGCCCTGCAGGGTGGCTCGTTCGATGAGCAGTTCTTC. Its translation is CASSALQGGSFDEQFF.

The chain carries TRBV19 and TRBJ2-7; weak D call: TRBD2 (6 bases). The V end was cut by 4 bases, the J end by 1 base, with 8 bases between. The CDR3 runs to 13 residues. Germline V gene data show CDR1 as LNHDA and CDR2 as SQIVND (reference sequence). The CDR3 DNA reads as TGTGCCAGTAGTAGTAGCGGATCCTACGAGCAGTACTTC. It codes for CASSSSGSYEQYF.

The chain uses TRBV7-4 and TRBJ2-3; the match to TRBD2 covers 8 bases. CDR3 length: 17 amino acids. V lost 3 bases and J lost 1; bases outside the gene matches: 9. The germline gives CDR1 SGHVT, CDR2 SQSDAQ. The CDR3: CASSLGPSGWGTDTQYF. Here the CDR3 DNA reads TGTGCCAGCAGCTTGGGGCCTAGCGGGTGGGGCACAGATACGCAGTATTTT. The variable domain in full, completed from reference TRBV7-4 and TRBJ2-3, reads GAGVSQSPRYKVAKRGRDVALRCDSISGHVTLYWYRQTLGQGSEVLTYSQSDAQRDKSGRPSGRFSAERPERSVSTLKIQRTEQGDSAVYLCASSLGPSGWGTDTQYFGPGTRLTVL.

DNA for the CDR3: TGTGCCAGCAGTGAATCGACTAGCGTCTACAATGAGCAGTTCTTC. Amino acid sequence: CASSESTSVYNEQFF. The chain combines TRBV6-1 with TRBJ2-1; TRBD2 matches at 8 bases. The CDR3 loop spans 15 amino acids. With 2 bases clipped from V and 3 bases from J, the junction kept 3 bases outside the gene matches. Germline V gene data show CDR1 as MNHNS and CDR2 as SASEGT.

The chain recombines TRBV7-3 with TRBJ2-3, with 8 bases identical to TRBD2. Germline V lookup: CDR1 SGHTA, CDR2 FQGTGA. There are 17 residues in the CDR3. The trim removed 5 bases at V and 0 bases at J, leaving 10 bases unmatched. The CDR3 loop reads CASSRRVSGTSTDTQYF. In DNA, the CDR3 is TGTGCCAGCAGCCGACGTGTTAGCGGGACTAGCACAGATACGCAGTATTTT.

V and J are TRBV5-5 and TRBJ2-7; D gene uncertain. This CDR3 is 13 amino acids long. The germline CDR1 and CDR2 sequences are SGHKS and YYEKEE (reference sequence). The V gene lost 4 bases and the J gene lost 1 base, with 9 bases spanning the gap. CDR3 amino acids: CASSPPLSYEQYF. The CDR3 DNA reads as TGTGCCAGCAGCCCCCCTTTGTCCTACGAGCAGTACTTC.

V and J are TRBV6-6 and TRBJ1-3, with a possible D match to TRBD1 (5 bases). There are 15 residues in the CDR3. Germline V lookup: CDR1 MNHNY, CDR2 SVGAGI (reference sequence). Trimming cost V 5 bases and J 0 bases, with 11 bases left between them. CDR3 coding DNA: TGTGCCAGCAGTCCCGGACACCACTCTGGAAACACCATATATTTT. Protein sequence: CASSPGHHSGNTIYF.

The chain couples TRBV18 to TRBJ1-3; D is undetermined. The V and J ends lost 3 bases and 1 base respectively, with 10 bases between them. This CDR3 comprises 15 residues. In germline, CDR1 is KGHSH, CDR2 LQKENI. The CDR3 is CASSPAGSSGNTIYF. CDR3 in DNA: TGTGCCAGCTCACCGGCGGGATCTTCTGGAAACACCATATATTTT.

Details on this clone: An end of the junction differs from the germline gene, which may be a read error. The chain has TRBV2 and TRBJ2-2; TRBD2 matches 10 bases. Germline CDR1 and CDR2: SNHLY and FYNNEI. The CDR3 contains 16 residues. The DNA of the CDR3 is TGTGCCAGCAGTGACCTAGCGGGAGTGAGGCACCGGGGAGCTGTTTTT. Translated: CASSDLAGVRHRGAVF. Full variable domain (remainder filled in from reference TRBV2 and TRBJ2-2): EPEVTQTPSHQVTQMGQEVILRCVPISNHLYFYWYRQILGQKVEFLVSFYNNEISEKSEIFDDQFSVERPDGSNFTLKIRSTKLEDSAMYFCASSDLAGVRHRGAVFGEGSRLTVL.

The V and J genes are TRBV2 and TRBJ1-4; 9 nucleotides line up with TRBD1. CDR1 SNHLY and CDR2 FYNNEI come from the germline V gene. This CDR3 spans 14 amino acids. V shed 3 bases, J shed 15 bases, and the junction held 11 bases outside the gene matches. Here the CDR3 DNA reads TGTGCCAGCAGTGATGGGACAGGGAGGGGTAGGATGTTTTTT. It yields the protein CASSDGTGRGRMFF.

J is TRBJ2-5 and V is TRBV30, with D perhaps TRBD2 (6 bases). The germline V gene has CDR1 GTSNPN and CDR2 SVGIG (reference sequence). The CDR3 loop spans 13 amino acids. V was clipped by 4 bases and J by 7 bases, with 16 bases between them. CDR3 loop: CAWILGAGGTQYF. DNA for the CDR3: TGTGCCTGGATTCTGGGCGCCGGGGGGACCCAGTACTTC.

The V gene is TRBV28, the J gene TRBJ1-2, with TRBD1 matching over 8 bases. With 5 bases clipped from V and 8 bases from J, the junction kept 10 bases outside the gene matches. Germline V gene lookup returns CDR1 MDHEN and CDR2 SYDVKM. The CDR3 is made up of 14 amino acids. The CDR3 sequence: CASSLRQGTRGYTF. The CDR3 region has the DNA TGTGCCAGCAGTCTCCGACAGGGGACGAGGGGCTACACCTTC.

The rearrangement joins TRBV6-5 to TRBJ2-1; D may be TRBD1 (6 bases). The CDR3 has 15 residues. V lost 5 bases, J lost 3 bases, and 14 bases lay in between. Germline CDR1 and CDR2: MNHEY and SVGAGI. In DNA form, the CDR3 reads TGTGCCAGCAGTCCTAGACAGGTCCTCTACAATGAGCAGTTCTTC. It encodes CASSPRQVLYNEQFF.

The chain carries TRBV19 and TRBJ1-5; D uncertain. V gave up 0 bases and J gave up 6 bases, with 3 bases separating them. The CDR3 covers 12 residues. Germline CDR1 is LNHDA and CDR2 is SQIVND (reference sequence). CDR3 nucleotides: TGTGCCAGTAGTATAGAGAGTCAGCCCCAGCATTTT. It is translated as CASSIESQPQHF.

The chain couples TRBV5-1 to TRBJ2-1; 7 positions match TRBD2. The V gene end was trimmed by 2 bases and the J gene end by 8 bases; junction bases not matched to a gene: 10. Germline CDR1 is SGHRS and CDR2 is YFSETQ. The CDR3 extends over 15 amino acids. CDR3 sequence: CASSLAGTPPHEQFF. Written as DNA, the CDR3 is TGCGCCAGCAGCTTAGCGGGAACCCCCCCCCATGAGCAGTTCTTC.

V and J are TRBV28 and TRBJ2-7, with TRBD2 identical over 12 bases. The CDR3 covers 15 residues. Germline values: CDR1 MDHEN, CDR2 SYDVKM. J was trimmed by 2 bases and V by 4 bases; bases with no gene match: 3. CDR3 loop: CASSSPSGRAYEQYF. As DNA, the CDR3 is TGTGCCAGCAGTTCGCCTAGCGGGAGGGCCTACGAGCAGTACTTC. Combining the CDR3 with reference TRBV28 and TRBJ2-7 gives the whole variable domain DVKVTQSSRYLVKRTGEKVFLECVQDMDHENMFWYRQDPGLGLRLIYFSYDVKMKEKGDIPEGYSVSREKKERFSLILESASTNQTSMYLCASSSPSGRAYEQYFGPGTRLTVT.

The rearrangement links TRBV28 to TRBJ1-4, with D possibly TRBD1 on 5 matching bases. Trimming removed 5 bases from V and 3 bases from J, with 19 bases in between. Per the germline V gene, CDR1 is MDHEN and CDR2 is SYDVKM. This CDR3 region has 17 residues. The CDR3 loop is CASSPSPGGGANEKLFF. CDR3 DNA: TGTGCCAGCAGTCCCTCCCCGGGGGGGGGTGCTAATGAAAAACTGTTTTTT.

The chain joins TRBV19 to TRBJ2-1; 9 positions match TRBD2. CDR1 LNHDA and CDR2 SQIVND come from the germline V gene (reference sequence). After removal of 2 bases from V and 7 bases from J, the junction contained 9 bases not matched to a gene. This CDR3 is 16 amino acids long. The CDR3 sequence: CASSIWGLAGLNEQFF. Written as DNA, the CDR3 is TGTGCCAGTAGTATATGGGGCCTAGCGGGACTTAATGAGCAGTTCTTC.

This chain joins TRBV19 and TRBJ2-7; tentatively, D is TRBD1 (5 bases). The germline V gene has CDR1 LNHDA and CDR2 SQIVND (reference sequence). The CDR3 runs 13 residues. The V end lost 6 bases, the J end lost 4 bases, and 13 bases lay between the germline ends. The CDR3 bases are TGTGCCAGTAGGGGAACAGGAAAATACGAGCAGTACTTC. Translating gives CASRGTGKYEQYF.